The 6 T cell receptor beta chains below were found in one sample sequenced in a study of T-cell reconstitution after alpha-beta-depleted transplantation in children. Unique molecular identifiers were incorporated during preparation of the TCRbeta library. TCRdb re-called the PCR reads through MiXCR, storing one row per CDR3 protein. The sample consists of 600,000 or so distinct CDR3 sequences, 23% of them appearing once. The sample consisted of PBMCs, mostly from graft donor cells, taken 360 days after TCRalphabeta/CD19-depleted stem cell transplant. These receptors all come from a boy in the first two years of life who had a stem cell transplant for acute myeloid leukemia, so the T cells may come from the graft donor.

V gene TRBV10-3 combines with J gene TRBJ1-2, with TRBD1 identical over 7 bases. CDR3 size: 16 residues. Germline V gene data show CDR1 as ENHRY and CDR2 as SYGVKD. The junction had 13 bases not matched to a gene; V was cut back by 0 bases and J by 9 bases. Here the CDR3 DNA reads TGTGCCATCAGTGAGTCGAGGATGGGACAGCTGAGGAGCTACACCTTC. This codes for CAISESRMGQLRSYTF.

This clonotype was observed at least ten times. J is TRBJ2-3 and V is TRBV5-5; weak D call: TRBD1 (6 bases). The CDR3 sequence is 14 residues long. Germline-derived CDR1 and CDR2 are SGHKS and YYEKEE (reference sequence). Trimming cost V 5 bases and J 0 bases, with 10 bases left between them. Written as DNA, the CDR3 is TGTGCCAGCAGATCAACAGGGAGCACAGATACGCAGTATTTT. Amino acid sequence: CASRSTGSTDTQYF.

This clonotype occurred many times. This chain uses TRBV20-1 with TRBJ2-3; 8 nucleotides match TRBD2. Germline V gene data show CDR1 as DFQATT and CDR2 as SNEGSKA (reference sequence). This CDR3 contains 14 residues. Trimming cost V 5 bases and J 1 base; bases outside gene matches: 5. The CDR3 reads CSARGLGRTDTQYF. The CDR3 DNA is TGCAGTGCTCGGGGACTAGGTCGCACAGATACGCAGTATTTT.

The chain has TRBV20-1 and TRBJ2-3; 15 nucleotides match TRBD2. Germline V gene data show CDR1 as DFQATT and CDR2 as SNEGSKA (reference sequence). The CDR3 is 20 amino acids. Trimming removed 6 bases from V and 4 bases from J; junction bases left unmatched: 20. In nucleotides, the CDR3 is TGCAGTGCCTTACCGGCCGGGACTAGCGGGGGGCCACTGTTGTCAGATACGCAGTATTTT. As protein: CSALPAGTSGGPLLSDTQYF.

This clonotype was observed a few times. The V call is TRBV5-1, the J call TRBJ2-1, with 8 bases that match TRBD1. The length of the CDR3 is 14 residues. The V gene's germline CDR1 is SGHRS and CDR2 YFSETQ. The ends lost 5 bases at V and 2 bases at J; junction bases unmatched: 3. Written as DNA, the CDR3 is TGCGCCAGCAGGGACAGGGAGGCCTACAATGAGCAGTTCTTC. Encoded protein: CASRDREAYNEQFF.

Many counts were recorded for this clonotype. This chain joins TRBV7-9 and TRBJ2-7; maybe TRBD1 (5 bases). The CDR3 spans 13 residues. Trimming cost V 5 bases and J 5 bases, with 13 bases left between them. From germline, CDR1 is SEHNR and CDR2 FQNEAQ (reference sequence). The CDR3 DNA is TGTGCCAGCAGCCGAGCAGGGAACGACGAGCAGTACGTC. Residues: CASSRAGNDEQYV.